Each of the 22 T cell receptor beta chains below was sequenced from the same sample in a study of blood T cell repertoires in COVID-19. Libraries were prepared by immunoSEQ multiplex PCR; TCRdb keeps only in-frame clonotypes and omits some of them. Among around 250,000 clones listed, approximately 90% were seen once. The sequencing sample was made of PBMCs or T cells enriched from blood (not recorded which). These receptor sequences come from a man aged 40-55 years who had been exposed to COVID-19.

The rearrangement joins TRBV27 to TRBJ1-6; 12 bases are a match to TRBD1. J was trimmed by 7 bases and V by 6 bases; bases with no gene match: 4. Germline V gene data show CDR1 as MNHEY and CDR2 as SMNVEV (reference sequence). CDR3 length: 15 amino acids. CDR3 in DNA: TGTGCCAGCAGGGGACAGGGGGCAATAAATTCACCCCTCCACTTT. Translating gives CASRGQGAINSPLHF.

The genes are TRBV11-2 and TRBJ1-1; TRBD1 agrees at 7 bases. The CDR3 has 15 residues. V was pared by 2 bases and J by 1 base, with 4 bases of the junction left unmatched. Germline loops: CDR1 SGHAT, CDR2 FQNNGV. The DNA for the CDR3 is TGTGCCAGCAGCTTAAACGGGGACAGGAACACTGAAGCTTTCTTT. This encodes CASSLNGDRNTEAFF.

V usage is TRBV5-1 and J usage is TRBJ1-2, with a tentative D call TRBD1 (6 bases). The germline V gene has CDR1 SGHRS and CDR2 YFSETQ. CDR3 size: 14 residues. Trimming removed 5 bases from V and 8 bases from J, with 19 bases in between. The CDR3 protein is CASSFGTLTGGYTF. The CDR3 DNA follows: TGCGCCAGCAGTTTCGGGACACTCACCGGGGGCTACACCTTC.

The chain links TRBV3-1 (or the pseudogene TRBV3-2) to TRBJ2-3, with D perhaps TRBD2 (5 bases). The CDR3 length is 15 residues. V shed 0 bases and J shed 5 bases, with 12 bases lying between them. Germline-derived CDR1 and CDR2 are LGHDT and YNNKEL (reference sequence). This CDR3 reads CASSQESGSVDTQYF. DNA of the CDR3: TGTGCCAGCAGCCAAGAATCGGGAAGTGTAGATACGCAGTATTTT.

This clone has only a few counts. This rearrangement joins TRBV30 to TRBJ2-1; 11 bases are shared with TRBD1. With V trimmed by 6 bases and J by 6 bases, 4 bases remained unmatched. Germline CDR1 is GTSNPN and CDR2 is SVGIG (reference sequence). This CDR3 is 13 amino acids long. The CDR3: CACRTGGLNEQFF. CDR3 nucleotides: TGTGCCTGCCGGACAGGGGGCCTCAATGAGCAGTTCTTC.

CDR3 amino acids: CSVDPRQTSNYGYTF. CDR3 DNA sequence: TGCAGCGTCGACCCACGGCAGACTTCTAACTATGGCTACACCTTC. The chain joins TRBV29-1 to TRBJ1-2; no clear D. This CDR3 is built from 15 residues. The germline CDR1 and CDR2 sequences are SQVTM and ANQGSEA. The germline V and J ends were trimmed by 6 bases and 0 bases, with 17 bases remaining between them.

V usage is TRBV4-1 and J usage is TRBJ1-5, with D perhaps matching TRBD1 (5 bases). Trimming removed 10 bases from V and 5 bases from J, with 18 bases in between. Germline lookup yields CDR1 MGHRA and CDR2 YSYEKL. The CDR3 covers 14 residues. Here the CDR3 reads CATATGTKDQPQHF. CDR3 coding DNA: TGCGCCACCGCCACCGGGACTAAAGATCAGCCCCAGCATTTT.

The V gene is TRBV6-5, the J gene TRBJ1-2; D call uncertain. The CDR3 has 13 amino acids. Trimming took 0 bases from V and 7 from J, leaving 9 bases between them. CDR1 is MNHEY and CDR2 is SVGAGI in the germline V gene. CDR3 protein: CASSYSDSGGYTF. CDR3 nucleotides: TGTGCCAGCAGTTACTCGGACTCCGGTGGCTACACCTTC.

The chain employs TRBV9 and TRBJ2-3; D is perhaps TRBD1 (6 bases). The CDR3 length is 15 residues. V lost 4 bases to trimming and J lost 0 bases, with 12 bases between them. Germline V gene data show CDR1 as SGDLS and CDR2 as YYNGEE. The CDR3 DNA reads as TGTGCCAGCAGCCCCCACGGACAGAGCACAGATACGCAGTATTTT. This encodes CASSPHGQSTDTQYF.

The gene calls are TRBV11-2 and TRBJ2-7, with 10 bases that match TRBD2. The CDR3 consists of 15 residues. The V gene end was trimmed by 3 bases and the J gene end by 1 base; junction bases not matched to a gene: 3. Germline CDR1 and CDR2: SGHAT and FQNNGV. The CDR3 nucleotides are TGTGCCAGCAGCTTCTCTAGCGGGGGTTCCTACGAGCAGTACTTC. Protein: CASSFSSGGSYEQYF.

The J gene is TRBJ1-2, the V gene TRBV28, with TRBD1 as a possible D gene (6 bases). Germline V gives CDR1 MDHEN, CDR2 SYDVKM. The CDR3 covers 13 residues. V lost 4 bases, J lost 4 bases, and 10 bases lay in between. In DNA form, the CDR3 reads TGTGCCAGCAGTTGGGCAGGGGCCTATGGCTACACCTTC. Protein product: CASSWAGAYGYTF.

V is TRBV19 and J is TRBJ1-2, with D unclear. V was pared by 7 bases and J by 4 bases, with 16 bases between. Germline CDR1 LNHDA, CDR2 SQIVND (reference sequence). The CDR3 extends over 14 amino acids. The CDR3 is CASTPDSVGYGYTF. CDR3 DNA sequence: TGTGCCAGTACTCCAGACTCAGTTGGCTATGGCTACACCTTC.

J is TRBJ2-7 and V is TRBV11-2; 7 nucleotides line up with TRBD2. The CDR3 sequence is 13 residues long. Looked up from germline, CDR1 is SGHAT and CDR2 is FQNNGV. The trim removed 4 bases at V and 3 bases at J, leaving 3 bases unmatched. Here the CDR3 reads CASSWGGSYEQYF. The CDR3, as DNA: TGTGCCAGCAGCTGGGGGGGGAGCTACGAGCAGTACTTC.

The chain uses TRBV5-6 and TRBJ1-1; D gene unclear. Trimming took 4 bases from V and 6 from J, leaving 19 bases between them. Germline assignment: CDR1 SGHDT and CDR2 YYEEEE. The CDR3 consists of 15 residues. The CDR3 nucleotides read TGTGCCAGCAGCCGTGTTGAGAAATCCGCCCCTGAAGCTTTCTTT. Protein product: CASSRVEKSAPEAFF.

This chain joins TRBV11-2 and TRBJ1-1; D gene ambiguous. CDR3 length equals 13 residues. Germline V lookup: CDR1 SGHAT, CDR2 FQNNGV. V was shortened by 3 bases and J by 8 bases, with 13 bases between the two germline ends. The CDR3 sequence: CASSFPRGSEAFF. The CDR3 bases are TGTGCCAGCAGCTTCCCTCGGGGTTCAGAAGCTTTCTTT.

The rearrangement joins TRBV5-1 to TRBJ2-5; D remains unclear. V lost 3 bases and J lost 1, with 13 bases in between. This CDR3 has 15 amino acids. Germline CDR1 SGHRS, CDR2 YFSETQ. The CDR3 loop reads CASSSTRLTQETQYF. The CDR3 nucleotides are TGCGCCAGCAGCTCTACCAGACTTACCCAAGAGACCCAGTACTTC.

CDR3 loop: CSGRQGVSTNEKLFF. As DNA, the CDR3 is TGCAGCGGGAGACAGGGTGTTTCAACTAATGAAAAACTGTTTTTT. The chain uses TRBV29-1 and TRBJ1-4, with 7 bases identical to TRBD1. With 7 bases clipped from V and 0 bases from J, the junction kept 8 bases outside the gene matches. CDR1 SQVTM and CDR2 ANQGSEA come from the germline V gene. The CDR3 is 15 residues long.

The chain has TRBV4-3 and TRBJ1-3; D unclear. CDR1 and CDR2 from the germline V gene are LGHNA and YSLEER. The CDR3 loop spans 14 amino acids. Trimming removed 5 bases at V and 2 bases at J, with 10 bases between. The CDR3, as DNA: TGCGCCAGCAGCGCCTATGACACTGGAAACACCATATATTTT. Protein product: CASSAYDTGNTIYF.

CDR3 in DNA: TGTGCCAGCTCTCTAACTTCCTACAATGAGCAGTTCTTC. Residues: CASSLTSYNEQFF. The rearrangement links TRBV6-5 to TRBJ2-1; D gene unclear. The V end lost 8 bases, the J end lost 1 base, and 9 bases lay between the germline ends. CDR3 length equals 13 residues. Germline loops: CDR1 MNHEY, CDR2 SVGAGI.

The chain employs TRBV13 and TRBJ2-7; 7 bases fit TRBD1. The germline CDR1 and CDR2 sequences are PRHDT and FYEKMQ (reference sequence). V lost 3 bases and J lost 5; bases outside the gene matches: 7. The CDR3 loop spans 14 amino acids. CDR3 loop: CASSFAGQVHEQYF. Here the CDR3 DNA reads TGTGCCAGCAGCTTCGCTGGACAGGTCCACGAGCAGTACTTC.

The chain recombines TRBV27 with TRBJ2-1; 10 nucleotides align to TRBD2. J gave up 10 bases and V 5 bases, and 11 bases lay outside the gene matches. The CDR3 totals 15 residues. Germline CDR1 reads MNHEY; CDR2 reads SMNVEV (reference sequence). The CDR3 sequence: CASSPLAGLAKEQFF. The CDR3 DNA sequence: TGTGCCAGCAGTCCACTAGCGGGGCTTGCAAAGGAGCAGTTCTTC.

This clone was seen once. The CDR3 DNA sequence: TGCGCCAGCGCCCCTCGGGACAGGTCTAGCACAGATACGCAGTATTTT. This gives the protein CASAPRDRSSTDTQYF. The chain links TRBV5-1 to TRBJ2-3; 8 bases are a match to TRBD1. J gave up 0 bases and V 7 bases, and 10 bases lay outside the gene matches. CDR3 size: 16 residues. Germline-derived CDR1 and CDR2 are SGHRS and YFSETQ.